A selection of T cell receptor beta chains follows, all from one sample in a study of shared clonotypes between healthy human individuals. Profiling relied on immunoSEQ multiplex PCR, and the TCRdb table lists in-frame clones only, not all of them. The profile shows about 380,000 clones, roughly 96% of them singletons. Sequencing input: memory CD8+ T cells sorted from blood. These receptors were collected from a young man in good health. Each CDR3 is given with its conserved first and last residue. D genes are given only for firm matches.

J gene | D gene | V gene | CDR3 protein
TRBJ2-2 | - | TRBV2 | CASTETGELFF
TRBJ2-1 | TRBD2 | TRBV19 | CASSQGLAGLNEQFF
TRBJ1-1 | TRBD1 | TRBV7-2 | CASRLGQGAYNTEAFF
TRBJ2-5 | TRBD2 | TRBV2 | CASKYSGRGGETQYF
TRBJ2-7 | TRBD2 | TRBV7-8 | CASSFSGRRPYEQYF
TRBJ2-5 | TRBD2 | TRBV14 | CASSFSGSQETQYF
TRBJ2-1 | TRBD2 | TRBV7-9 | CASSLGVAGVYNEQFF
TRBJ1-4 | TRBD1 | TRBV6-5 | CASSLTGPNEKLFF
TRBJ2-7 | - | TRBV27 | CASSSKWQPPYEQYF
TRBJ1-1 | - | TRBV18 | CASSPLIQENTEAFF
TRBJ2-5 | - | TRBV5-1 | CASSLGQQETQYF
TRBJ1-3 | - | TRBV18 | CASSPFGAGLSGNTIYF
TRBJ2-2 | - | TRBV7-2 | CASSSGGTHTGELFF
TRBJ1-6 | TRBD1 | TRBV2 | CASAGQGAESPLHF
TRBJ1-3 | - | TRBV27 | CASTPRAVYCSGNTIYF
TRBJ2-7 | - | TRBV5-4 | CASSLTGRGDEQYF
TRBJ1-1 | TRBD1 | TRBV27 | CASSWTGFLNTEAFF
TRBJ2-5 | - | TRBV25-1 | CASSGGRTQYF
TRBJ2-3 | TRBD2 | TRBV2 | CASRLSGYWPQYF
TRBJ2-1 | TRBD2 | TRBV6-5 | CATRTRGSYNEQFF
TRBJ1-3 | - | TRBV18 | CASSPDPISGNTIYF
TRBJ2-6 | - | TRBV7-2 | CASRNTGANVLTF
TRBJ2-6 | - | TRBV28 | CASSLDFSGANVLTF
TRBJ2-3 | - | TRBV9 | CASSVDGLSTDTQYF
TRBJ2-2 | TRBD1 | TRBV11-3 | CASSLGGLSGQGWDTGELFF
TRBJ2-5 | - | TRBV27 | CASSPYSRGETQYF
TRBJ2-7 | TRBD1 | TRBV18 | CASSPGTGAIEQYF
TRBJ1-2 | - | TRBV5-1 | CASSFGQPINYGYTF
TRBJ2-4 | - | TRBV5-8 | CASSLEAALAKNIQYF
TRBJ2-6 | - | TRBV19 | CASSRYRQASSRANVLTF
TRBJ1-4 | - | TRBV28 | CASSLSTGGHEKLFF
TRBJ2-3 | TRBD1 | TRBV10-3 | CAMGTVSDTQYF
TRBJ2-3 | - | TRBV7-9 | CASSSDGSGRTGTQYF
TRBJ2-5 | - | TRBV27 | CASSLRRLAGTQYF
TRBJ2-7 | - | TRBV1 | CTSSQGTSGRATPSSYEQYF
TRBJ2-7 | - | TRBV30 | CACDQVPYEQYF
TRBJ2-7 | - | TRBV6-5 | CASRATVSRYEQYF
TRBJ2-7 | - | TRBV6-1 | CASSEAGPYEQYF
TRBJ2-2 | - | TRBV10-2 | CASSVGATGELFF
TRBJ2-5 | - | TRBV6-1 | CASSERDQETQYF
TRBJ2-7 | - | TRBV28 | CASSSTNIYEQYF
TRBJ1-1 | - | TRBV5-1 | CASSYGTYMNTEAFF
TRBJ1-3 | - | TRBV6-1 | CASLSSSGNTIYF
TRBJ2-3 | - | TRBV18 | CASSPPYGADTQYF
TRBJ2-7 | - | TRBV7-9 | CASSYPREAAAYEQYF
TRBJ2-7 | - | TRBV10-2 | CASRDPGRDHEQYF